Listed below are T cell receptor beta chains from one sample, sequenced in a study of a mutant IDH1 vaccine in newly diagnosed glioma. Measured with immunoSEQ multiplex PCR; TCRdb has only the in-frame clones, and not every one. The sample holds about 24,000 clones, about 80% seen once. The antigens of these receptors remain unknown. The sample here was PBMCs, taken from a glioma patient whose treatment included an IDH1 peptide vaccine. The receptors here all came from a man between 35 and 55 years old with glioma. Both conserved end residues are trimmed from each CDR3. Expanded clones are given a class, and other clones once, few, many or no size at all.

v_call: TRBV4-1
clone_size: .
cdr3_aa: ASSQDAGSYEQY

v_call: TRBV2
clone_size: .
cdr3_aa: ASRGQGDEKLF

v_call: TRBV9
clone_size: few
cdr3_aa: ASSVVSGSDTEAF

v_call: TRBV7-6
clone_size: .
cdr3_aa: ASSRGLAGSNTGELF

v_call: TRBV5-6
clone_size: few
cdr3_aa: ASNRQLSNQPQH

v_call: TRBV4-1
clone_size: few
cdr3_aa: ASSQESNRGNQPQH

v_call: TRBV6-5
clone_size: few
cdr3_aa: ATSQGAGYEQY

v_call: TRBV14
clone_size: .
cdr3_aa: ASSPGLAGTTQY

v_call: TRBV5-8
clone_size: .
cdr3_aa: ASSLRTSGDTQY

v_call: TRBV10-3
clone_size: .
cdr3_aa: AISDGQSSYEQY

v_call: TRBV11-2
clone_size: once
cdr3_aa: ASSLEGTAIYNEQF

v_call: TRBV19
clone_size: .
cdr3_aa: ASSIGQGRRTTEAF

v_call: TRBV19
clone_size: .
cdr3_aa: ASSTQKREYD

v_call: TRBV7-8
clone_size: .
cdr3_aa: ASSLRQGPFRDTQY

v_call: TRBV6-5
clone_size: once
cdr3_aa: ASFGGGVVSGYT

v_call: TRBV9
clone_size: .
cdr3_aa: ASSSRDRPNTEAF

v_call: TRBV19
clone_size: once
cdr3_aa: ASSYSTVSYNEQF

v_call: TRBV5-6
clone_size: .
cdr3_aa: ASSLGAGFDGYT

v_call: TRBV4-1
clone_size: few
cdr3_aa: ASSQIGRTGSNQPQH

v_call: TRBV2
clone_size: .
cdr3_aa: ASSEGGQYYGYT

v_call: TRBV4-2
clone_size: .
cdr3_aa: ASSDPGLAAGSGELF

v_call: TRBV5-1
clone_size: .
cdr3_aa: ASSLDSGGLSTDTQY

v_call: TRBV29-1
clone_size: .
cdr3_aa: SVEGAASYEQY

v_call: TRBV7-7
clone_size: .
cdr3_aa: ASSPGRTGELF

v_call: TRBV19
clone_size: .
cdr3_aa: ASRAGNGYT

v_call: TRBV13
clone_size: .
cdr3_aa: ASSLAGLAGVLREQY